These 2 T cell receptor beta chains came from one sample sequenced in a study of shared clonotypes between healthy human individuals. The table came from immunoSEQ multiplex PCR; TCRdb's copy has only in-frame clones and leaves some out. The sample lists around 330,000 clones; approximately 79% were seen once. Source material: memory CD4+ T cells sorted from blood. The sample's subset: CD45RA-negative fraction. The origin of the receptors is a man younger than 40 in good health.

This clone was found many times. The rearrangement joins TRBV18 to TRBJ1-2; TRBD1 is a possible D gene (5 bases). The V and J ends lost 3 bases and 8 bases respectively, with 19 bases between them. The CDR3 has 15 amino acids. Per the germline V gene, CDR1 is KGHSH and CDR2 is LQKENI. CDR3 coding DNA: TGTGCCAGCTCACCGGAAACCGACAGTCGGTCCGGCTACACCTTC. Translation: CASSPETDSRSGYTF.

The table lists this clone with a few counts. The rearrangement joins TRBV25-1 to TRBJ1-5; TRBD1 is a possible D gene (5 bases). The germline V and J ends were trimmed by 2 bases and 7 bases, with 18 bases remaining between them. Germline V gene sequence: CDR1 MGHDK, CDR2 SYGVNS. The CDR3 runs to 16 residues. CDR3 sequence (DNA): TGTGCCAGCAGTGAAGGAAGTGTGCAGGGAATACAGCCCCAGCATTTT. This sequence encodes CASSEGSVQGIQPQHF. The complete variable domain, with remaining parts taken from reference TRBV25-1 and TRBJ1-5, reads EADIYQTPRYLVIGTGKKITLECSQTMGHDKMYWYQQDPGMELHLIHYSYGVNSTEKGDLSSESTVSRIRTEHFPLTLESARPSHTSQYLCASSEGSVQGIQPQHFGDGTRLSIL.